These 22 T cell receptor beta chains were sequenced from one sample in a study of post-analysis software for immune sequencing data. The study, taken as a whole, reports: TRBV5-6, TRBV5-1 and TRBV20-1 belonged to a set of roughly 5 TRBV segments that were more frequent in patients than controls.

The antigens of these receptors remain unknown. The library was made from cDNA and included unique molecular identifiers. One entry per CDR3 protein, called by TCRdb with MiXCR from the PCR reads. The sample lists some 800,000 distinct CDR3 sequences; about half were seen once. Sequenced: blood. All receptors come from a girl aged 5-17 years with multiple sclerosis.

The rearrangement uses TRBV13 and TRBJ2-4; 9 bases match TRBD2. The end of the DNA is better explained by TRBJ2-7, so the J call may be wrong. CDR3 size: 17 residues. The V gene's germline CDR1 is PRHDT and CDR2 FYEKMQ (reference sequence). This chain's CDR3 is CASSLTRTSVSPYEQYF. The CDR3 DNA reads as TGTGCCAGCAGCTTAACGCGGACTAGCGTTTCCCCCTACGAGCAGTACTTC.

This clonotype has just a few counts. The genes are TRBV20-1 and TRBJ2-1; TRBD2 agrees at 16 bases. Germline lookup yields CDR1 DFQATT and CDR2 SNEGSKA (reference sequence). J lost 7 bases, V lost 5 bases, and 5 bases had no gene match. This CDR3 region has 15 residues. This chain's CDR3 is CSAPGLAGGRNEQFF. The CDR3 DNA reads TGCAGTGCTCCGGGACTAGCGGGAGGGAGGAATGAGCAGTTCTTC.

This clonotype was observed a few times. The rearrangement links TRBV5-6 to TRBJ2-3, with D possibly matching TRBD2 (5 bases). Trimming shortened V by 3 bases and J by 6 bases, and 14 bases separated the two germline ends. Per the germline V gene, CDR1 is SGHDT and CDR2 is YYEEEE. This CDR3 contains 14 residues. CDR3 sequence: CASSSPRPGDTQYF. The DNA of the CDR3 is TGTGCCAGCAGCTCGCCTAGACCGGGGGATACGCAGTATTTT.

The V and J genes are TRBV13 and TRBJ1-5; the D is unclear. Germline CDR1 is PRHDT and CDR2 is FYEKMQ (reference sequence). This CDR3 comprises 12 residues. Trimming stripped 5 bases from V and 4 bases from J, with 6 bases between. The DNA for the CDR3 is TGTGCCAGCAGCCATCGGAATCAGCCCCAGCATTTT. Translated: CASSHRNQPQHF.

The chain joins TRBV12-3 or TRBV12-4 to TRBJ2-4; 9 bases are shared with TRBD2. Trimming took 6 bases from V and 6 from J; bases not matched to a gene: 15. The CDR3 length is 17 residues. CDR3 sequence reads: CASSLSAGGIWGNIQYF. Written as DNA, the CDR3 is TGTGCCAGCAGCTTGTCCGCGGGAGGGATCTGGGGAAACATTCAGTACTTC.

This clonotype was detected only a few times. The DNA for the CDR3 is TGTGCCACCAGCAGATTTAACTATGGCTACACCTTC. It yields the protein CATSRFNYGYTF. The gene calls are TRBV15 and TRBJ1-2; no clear D. The germline CDR1 and CDR2 sequences are LNHNV and YYDKDF (reference sequence). The CDR3 extends over 12 amino acids. V gave up 2 bases and J gave up 1 base, with 2 bases separating them.

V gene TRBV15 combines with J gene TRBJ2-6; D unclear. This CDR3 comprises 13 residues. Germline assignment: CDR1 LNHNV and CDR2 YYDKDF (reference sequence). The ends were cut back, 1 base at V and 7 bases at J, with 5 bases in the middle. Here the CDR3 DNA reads TGTGCCACCAGCAGAGGGGGAGCCAACGTCCTGACTTTC. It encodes CATSRGGANVLTF. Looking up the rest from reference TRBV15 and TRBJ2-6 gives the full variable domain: DAMVIQNPRYQVTQFGKPVTLSCSQTLNHNVMYWYQQKSSQAPKLLFHYYDKDFNNEADTPDNFQSRRPNTSFCFLDIRSPGLGDTAMYLCATSRGGANVLTFGAGSRLTVL.

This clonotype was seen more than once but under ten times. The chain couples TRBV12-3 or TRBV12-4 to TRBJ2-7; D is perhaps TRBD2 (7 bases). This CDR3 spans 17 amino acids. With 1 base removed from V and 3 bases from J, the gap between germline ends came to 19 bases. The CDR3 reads CASSLGVGGGPFYEQYF. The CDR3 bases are TGTGCCAGCAGTTTAGGGGTGGGGGGGGGCCCCTTCTACGAGCAGTACTTC.

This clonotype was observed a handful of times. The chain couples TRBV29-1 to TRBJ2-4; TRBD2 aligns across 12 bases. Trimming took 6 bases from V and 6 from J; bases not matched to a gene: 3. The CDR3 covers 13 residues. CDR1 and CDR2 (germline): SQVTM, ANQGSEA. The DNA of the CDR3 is TGCAGCGTGACTAGCGGGAGTGTAAACATTCAGTACTTC. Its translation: CSVTSGSVNIQYF.

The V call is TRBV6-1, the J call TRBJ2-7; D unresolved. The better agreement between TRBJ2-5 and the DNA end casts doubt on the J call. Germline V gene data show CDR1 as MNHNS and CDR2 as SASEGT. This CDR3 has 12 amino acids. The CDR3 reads CASRGGVGTQYF. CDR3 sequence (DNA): TGTGCCAGCAGAGGCGGAGTGGGGACCCAGTACTTC.

The CDR3, as DNA: TGTGCCACCAGCAGTGACCAGGGACTAGCGGGAGTAGATACGCAGTATTTT. This translates into CATSSDQGLAGVDTQYF. The chain links TRBV15 to TRBJ2-3; 14 bases line up with TRBD2. Losses at the gene ends were 3 bases for V and 5 bases for J; bases not matched to a gene: 7. Germline values: CDR1 LNHNV, CDR2 YYDKDF (reference sequence). This CDR3 spans 17 amino acids. Combining the CDR3 with reference TRBV15 and TRBJ2-3 gives the whole variable domain DAMVIQNPRYQVTQFGKPVTLSCSQTLNHNVMYWYQQKSSQAPKLLFHYYDKDFNNEADTPDNFQSRRPNTSFCFLDIRSPGLGDTAMYLCATSSDQGLAGVDTQYFGPGTRLTVL.

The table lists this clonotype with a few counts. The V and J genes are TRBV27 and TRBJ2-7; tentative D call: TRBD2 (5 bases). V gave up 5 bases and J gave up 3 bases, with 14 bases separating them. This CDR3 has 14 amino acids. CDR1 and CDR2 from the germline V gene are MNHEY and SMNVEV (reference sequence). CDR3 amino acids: CASSPWTEHYEQYF. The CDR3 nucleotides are TGTGCCAGCAGTCCCTGGACTGAGCACTACGAGCAGTACTTC.

The CDR3 region has the DNA TGCGCCAGCAGTGAGCAGGACACAGATACGCAGTATTTT. Its protein product is CASSEQDTDTQYF. This sequence joins TRBV10-2 and TRBJ2-3; D is undetermined. This CDR3 has 13 residues. CDR1 WSHSY and CDR2 SAAADI come from the germline V gene. The V end was cut by 2 bases, the J end by 2 bases, with 5 bases between.

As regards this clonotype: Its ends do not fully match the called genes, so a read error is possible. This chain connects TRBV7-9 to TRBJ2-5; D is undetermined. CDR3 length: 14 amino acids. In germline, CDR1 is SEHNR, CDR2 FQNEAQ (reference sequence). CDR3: CTSSLVRQQETQYF. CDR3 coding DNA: TGTACCAGCAGCTTAGTGCGACAACAAGAGACCCAGTACTTC.

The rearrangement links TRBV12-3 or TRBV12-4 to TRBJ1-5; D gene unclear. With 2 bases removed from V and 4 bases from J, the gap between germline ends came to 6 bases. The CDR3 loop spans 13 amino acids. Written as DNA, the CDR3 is TGTGCCAGCAGTTTATGGGCTAATCAGCCCCAGCATTTT. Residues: CASSLWANQPQHF.

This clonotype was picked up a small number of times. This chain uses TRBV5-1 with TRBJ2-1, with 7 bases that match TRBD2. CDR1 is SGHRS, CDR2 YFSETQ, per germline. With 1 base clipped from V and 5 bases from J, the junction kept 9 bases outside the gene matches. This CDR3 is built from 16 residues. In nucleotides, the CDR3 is TGCGCCAGCAGCTTGCAGATGGCGGGAGTCCACAATGAGCAGTTCTTC. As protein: CASSLQMAGVHNEQFF.

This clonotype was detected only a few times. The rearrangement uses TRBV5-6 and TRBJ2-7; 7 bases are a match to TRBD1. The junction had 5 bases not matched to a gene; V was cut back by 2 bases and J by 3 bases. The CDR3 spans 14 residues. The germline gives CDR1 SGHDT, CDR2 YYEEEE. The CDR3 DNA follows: TGTGCCAGCAGCTTAAAGACAGGGATCTACGAGCAGTACTTC. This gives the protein CASSLKTGIYEQYF.

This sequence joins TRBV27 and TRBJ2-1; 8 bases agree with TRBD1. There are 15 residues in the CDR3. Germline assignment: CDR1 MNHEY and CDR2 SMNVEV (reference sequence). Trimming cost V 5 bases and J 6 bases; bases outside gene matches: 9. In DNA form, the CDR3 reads TGTGCCAGCAGTAAAGGACAGGGCTATGGCAATGAGCAGTTCTTC. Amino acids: CASSKGQGYGNEQFF.

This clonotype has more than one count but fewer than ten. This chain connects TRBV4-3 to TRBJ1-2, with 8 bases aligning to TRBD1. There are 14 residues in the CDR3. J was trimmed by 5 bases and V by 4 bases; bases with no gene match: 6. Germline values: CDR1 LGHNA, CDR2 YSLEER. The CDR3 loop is CASSPGQGGYGYTF. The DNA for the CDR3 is TGCGCCAGCAGCCCCGGACAGGGAGGTTATGGCTACACCTTC.

Written as DNA, the CDR3 is TGTGCCATCAGTGAGGGACAGGCTGTGGAGACCCAGTACTTC. Translating it yields CAISEGQAVETQYF. J is TRBJ2-5 and V is TRBV10-3; 7 nucleotides agree with TRBD1. V was clipped by 2 bases and J by 5 bases; unmatched bases: 5. This CDR3 is 14 amino acids long. Germline V gene sequence: CDR1 ENHRY, CDR2 SYGVKD.

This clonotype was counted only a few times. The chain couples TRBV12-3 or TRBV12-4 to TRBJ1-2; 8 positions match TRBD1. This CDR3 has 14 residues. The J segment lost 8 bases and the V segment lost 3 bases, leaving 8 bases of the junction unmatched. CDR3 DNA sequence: TGTGCCAGCAGTTTGAGACAGGGGATAATCGGCTACACCTTC. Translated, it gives CASSLRQGIIGYTF.

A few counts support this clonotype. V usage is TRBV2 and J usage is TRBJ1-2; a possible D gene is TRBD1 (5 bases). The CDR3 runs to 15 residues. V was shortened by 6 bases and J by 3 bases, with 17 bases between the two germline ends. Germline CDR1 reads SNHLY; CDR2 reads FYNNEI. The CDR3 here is CASSQDSMGDYGYTF. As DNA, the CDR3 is TGTGCCAGCAGCCAAGACAGTATGGGGGACTATGGCTACACCTTC.